The clone carrying this T cell receptor beta chain was seen many times. Sequencing used immunoSEQ multiplex PCR; TCRdb keeps in-frame clones, though not all of them. The table includes 200,000 to 250,000 clones, 70% to 90% detected once. The sample originates from a study of blood T cell repertoires in COVID-19. About the research overall: The samples span acute and convalescent COVID-19 from the United States, Italy and Spain.

CDR1 is KGHSH, CDR2 LQKENI, per germline. The V gene end was trimmed by 5 bases and the J gene end by 0 bases; junction bases not matched to a gene: 10. This CDR3 spans 17 amino acids. This receptor was taken from a human donor in a cohort sampled during active COVID-19. Sample: peripheral blood. This sequence joins TRBV18 and TRBJ2-1; 7 bases fit TRBD1. CDR3 nucleotide sequence: TGTGCCAGCTCATCCGGGACAGTCTCTTACTCCTACAATGAGCAGTTCTTC. It encodes CASSSGTVSYSYNEQFF.